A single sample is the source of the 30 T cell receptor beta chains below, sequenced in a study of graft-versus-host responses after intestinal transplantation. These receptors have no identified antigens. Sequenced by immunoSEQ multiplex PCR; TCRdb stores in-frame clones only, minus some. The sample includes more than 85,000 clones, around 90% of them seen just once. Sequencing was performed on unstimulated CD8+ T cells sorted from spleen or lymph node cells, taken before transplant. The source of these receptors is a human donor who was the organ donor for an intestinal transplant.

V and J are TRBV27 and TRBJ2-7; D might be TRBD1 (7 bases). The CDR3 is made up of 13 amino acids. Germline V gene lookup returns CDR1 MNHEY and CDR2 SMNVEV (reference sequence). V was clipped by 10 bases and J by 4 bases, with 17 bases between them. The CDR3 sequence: CATQEGAGYEQYF. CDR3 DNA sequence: TGTGCCACCCAAGAGGGGGCGGGGTACGAGCAGTACTTC.

The CDR3: CASSQTSGNYEQYF. CDR3 sequence (DNA): TGCGCCAGCAGCCAGACTAGCGGAAACTACGAGCAGTACTTC. This sequence joins TRBV4-1 and TRBJ2-7, with 9 bases matching TRBD2. Germline V CDR1 and CDR2: MGHRA, YSYEKL. The CDR3 totals 14 residues. With V trimmed by 3 bases and J by 3 bases, 3 bases remained unmatched.

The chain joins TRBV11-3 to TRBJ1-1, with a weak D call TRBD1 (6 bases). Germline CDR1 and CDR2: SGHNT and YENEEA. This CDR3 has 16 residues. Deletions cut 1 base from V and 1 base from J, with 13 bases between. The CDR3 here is CASSLGAGATNTEAFF. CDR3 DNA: TGTGCCAGCAGCTTAGGGGCGGGGGCAACGAACACTGAAGCTTTCTTT.

Here the CDR3 DNA reads TGTGCAAGTCGGGGAGGGGGAAACACTGAAGCTTTCTTT. Translation gives CASRGGGNTEAFF. V is TRBV12-2 and J is TRBJ1-1. TRBV12-2 is reported as a pseudogene. The CDR3 extends over 13 amino acids.

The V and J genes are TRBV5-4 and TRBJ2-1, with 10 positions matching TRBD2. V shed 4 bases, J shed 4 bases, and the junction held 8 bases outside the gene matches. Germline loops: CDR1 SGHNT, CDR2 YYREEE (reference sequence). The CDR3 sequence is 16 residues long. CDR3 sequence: CASSRDTLAGYNEQFF. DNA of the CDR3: TGTGCCAGCAGCCGTGATACACTAGCGGGGTACAATGAGCAGTTCTTC.

DNA for the CDR3: TGCAGCGTTGAACGATTGTCAGGGGAAAGCCAGCACTACGAGCAGTACTTC. Translated, it gives CSVERLSGESQHYEQYF. The V call is TRBV29-1, the J call TRBJ2-7, with D tentatively TRBD1 (6 bases). The germline V gene has CDR1 SQVTM and CDR2 ANQGSEA. The CDR3 is made up of 17 amino acids. Trimming shortened V by 2 bases and J by 3 bases, and 23 bases separated the two germline ends.

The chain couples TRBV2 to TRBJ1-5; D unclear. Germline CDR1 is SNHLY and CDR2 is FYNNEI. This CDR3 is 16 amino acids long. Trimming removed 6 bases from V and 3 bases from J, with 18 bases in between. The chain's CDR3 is CASSLREKPFNQPQHF. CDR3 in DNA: TGTGCCAGCAGCTTACGAGAAAAACCCTTCAATCAGCCCCAGCATTTT.

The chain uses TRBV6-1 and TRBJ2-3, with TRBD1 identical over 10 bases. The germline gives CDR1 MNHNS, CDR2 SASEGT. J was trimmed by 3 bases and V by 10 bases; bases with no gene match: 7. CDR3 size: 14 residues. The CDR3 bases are TGTGCCATCGAGGGGGGACAGGGGACAGATACGCAGTATTTT. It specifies CAIEGGQGTDTQYF.

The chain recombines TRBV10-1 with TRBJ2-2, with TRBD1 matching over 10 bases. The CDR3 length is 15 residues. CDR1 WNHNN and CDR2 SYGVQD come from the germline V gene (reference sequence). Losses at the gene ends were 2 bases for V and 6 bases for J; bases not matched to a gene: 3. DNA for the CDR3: TGCGCCAGCAGTGAGGATGGGACAGGGGCCGGGGAGCTGTTTTTT. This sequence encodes CASSEDGTGAGELFF.

The CDR3 loop is CASSLLDMDTEAFF. The CDR3 region has the DNA TGTGCCAGCAGTCTCCTAGATATGGACACTGAAGCTTTCTTT. The chain uses TRBV28 and TRBJ1-1; no definite D call. CDR3 length: 14 residues. Germline CDR1 and CDR2: MDHEN and SYDVKM. Trimming removed 5 bases at V and 3 bases at J, with 13 bases between.

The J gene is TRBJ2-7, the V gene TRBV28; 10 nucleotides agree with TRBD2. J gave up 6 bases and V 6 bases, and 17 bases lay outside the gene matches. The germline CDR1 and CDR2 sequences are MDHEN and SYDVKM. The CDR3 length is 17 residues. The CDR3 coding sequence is TGTGCCAGCAGGAAGAAACCGGGACTAGCGATGGAACGCGAGCAGTACTTC. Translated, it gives CASRKKPGLAMEREQYF.

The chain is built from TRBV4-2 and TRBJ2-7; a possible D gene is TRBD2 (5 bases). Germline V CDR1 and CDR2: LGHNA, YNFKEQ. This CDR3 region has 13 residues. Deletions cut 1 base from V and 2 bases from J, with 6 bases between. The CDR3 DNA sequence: TGTGCCAGCAGCCAAGCGGGGACCTACGAGCAGTACTTC. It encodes CASSQAGTYEQYF.

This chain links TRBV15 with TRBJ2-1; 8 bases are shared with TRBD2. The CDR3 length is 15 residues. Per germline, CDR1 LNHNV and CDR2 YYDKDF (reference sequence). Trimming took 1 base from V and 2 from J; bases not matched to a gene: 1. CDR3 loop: CATSRGAGAYNEQFF. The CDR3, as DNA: TGTGCCACCAGCAGAGGAGCGGGGGCCTACAATGAGCAGTTCTTC.

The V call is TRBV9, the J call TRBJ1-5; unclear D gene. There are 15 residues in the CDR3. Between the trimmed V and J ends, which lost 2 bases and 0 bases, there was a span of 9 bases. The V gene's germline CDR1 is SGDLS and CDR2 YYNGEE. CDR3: CASSVSGNSNQPQHF. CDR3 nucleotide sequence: TGTGCCAGCAGCGTGTCGGGAAATAGCAATCAGCCCCAGCATTTT.

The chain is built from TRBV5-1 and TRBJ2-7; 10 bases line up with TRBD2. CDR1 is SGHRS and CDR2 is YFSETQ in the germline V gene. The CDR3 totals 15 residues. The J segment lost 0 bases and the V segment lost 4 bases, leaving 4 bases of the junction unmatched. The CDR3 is CASSISGRSSYEQYF. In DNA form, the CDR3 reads TGCGCCAGCAGCATTAGCGGGAGGAGCTCCTACGAGCAGTACTTC.

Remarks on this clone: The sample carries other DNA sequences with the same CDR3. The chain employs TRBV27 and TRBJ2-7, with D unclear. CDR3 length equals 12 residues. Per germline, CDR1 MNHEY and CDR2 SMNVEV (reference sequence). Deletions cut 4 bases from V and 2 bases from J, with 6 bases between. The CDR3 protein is CASSSPTYEQYF. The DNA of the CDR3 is TGTGCCAGCAGTTCACCTACCTACGAGCAGTACTTC.

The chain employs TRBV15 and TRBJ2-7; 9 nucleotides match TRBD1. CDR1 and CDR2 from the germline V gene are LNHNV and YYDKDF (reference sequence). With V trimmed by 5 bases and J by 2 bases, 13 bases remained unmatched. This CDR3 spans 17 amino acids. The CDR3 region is CATSGGQDRGPPYEQYF. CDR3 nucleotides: TGTGCCACCAGCGGGGGGCAGGACAGGGGACCCCCCTACGAGCAGTACTTC.

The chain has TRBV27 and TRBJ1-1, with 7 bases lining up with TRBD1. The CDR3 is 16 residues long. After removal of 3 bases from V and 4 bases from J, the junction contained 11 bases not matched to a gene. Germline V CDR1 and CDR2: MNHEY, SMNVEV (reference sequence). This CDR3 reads CASSFDRQGRGTEAFF. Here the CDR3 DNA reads TGTGCCAGCAGTTTTGACCGACAGGGAAGGGGCACTGAAGCTTTCTTT.

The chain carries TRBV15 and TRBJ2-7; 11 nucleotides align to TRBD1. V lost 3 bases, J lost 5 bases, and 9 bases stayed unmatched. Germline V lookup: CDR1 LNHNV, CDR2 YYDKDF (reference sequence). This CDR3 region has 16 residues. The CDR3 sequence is CATSRDRDRGSHEQYF. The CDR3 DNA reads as TGTGCCACCAGCAGGGACCGGGACAGGGGGTCCCACGAGCAGTACTTC.

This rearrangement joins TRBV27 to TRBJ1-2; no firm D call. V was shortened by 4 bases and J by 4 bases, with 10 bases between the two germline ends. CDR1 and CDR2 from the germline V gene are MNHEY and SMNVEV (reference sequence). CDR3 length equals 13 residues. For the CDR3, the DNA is TGTGCCAGCAGTTCATGGCCCCTCTATGGCTACACCTTC. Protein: CASSSWPLYGYTF.

For the CDR3, the DNA is TGTGCCAGCTCACCTAGCCCTACGCAGACAGGGGTTGAAGCTTTCTTT. It encodes CASSPSPTQTGVEAFF. The chain is built from TRBV18 and TRBJ1-1, with 8 bases identical to TRBD1. Per the germline V gene, CDR1 is KGHSH and CDR2 is LQKENI. The CDR3 has 16 amino acids. V shed 3 bases and J 7 bases; nucleotides not matched to a gene: 13.

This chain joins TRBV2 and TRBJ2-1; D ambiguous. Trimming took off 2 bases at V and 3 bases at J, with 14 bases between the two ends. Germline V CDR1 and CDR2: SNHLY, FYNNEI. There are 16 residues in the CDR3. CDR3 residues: CASSESDFDGYNEQFF. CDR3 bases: TGTGCCAGCAGTGAATCCGACTTCGATGGCTACAATGAGCAGTTCTTC.

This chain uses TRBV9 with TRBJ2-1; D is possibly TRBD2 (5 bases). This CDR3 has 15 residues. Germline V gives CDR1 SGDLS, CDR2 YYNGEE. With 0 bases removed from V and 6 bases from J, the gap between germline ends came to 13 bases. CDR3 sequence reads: CASSVGRGFGNEQFF. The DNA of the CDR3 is TGTGCCAGCAGCGTAGGTCGGGGTTTCGGCAATGAGCAGTTCTTC. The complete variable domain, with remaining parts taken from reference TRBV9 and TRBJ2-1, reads DSGVTQTPKHLITATGQRVTLRCSPRSGDLSVYWYQQSLDQGLQFLIQYYNGEERAKGNILERFSAQQFPDLHSELNLSSLELGDSALYFCASSVGRGFGNEQFFGPGTRLTVL.

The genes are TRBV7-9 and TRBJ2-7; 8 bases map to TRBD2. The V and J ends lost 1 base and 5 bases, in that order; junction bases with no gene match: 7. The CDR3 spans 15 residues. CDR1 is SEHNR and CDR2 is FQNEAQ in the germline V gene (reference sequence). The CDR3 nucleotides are TGTGCCAGCAGCTTAGGTACGGGAGGGCCCGACGAGCAGTACTTC. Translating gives CASSLGTGGPDEQYF.

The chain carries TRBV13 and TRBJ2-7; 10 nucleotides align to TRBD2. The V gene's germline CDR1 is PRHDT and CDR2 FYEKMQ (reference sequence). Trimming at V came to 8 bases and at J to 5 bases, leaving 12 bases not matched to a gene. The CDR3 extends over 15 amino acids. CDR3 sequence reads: CASGLAGESGHEQYF. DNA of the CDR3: TGTGCCAGCGGTCTAGCGGGAGAATCGGGTCACGAGCAGTACTTC.

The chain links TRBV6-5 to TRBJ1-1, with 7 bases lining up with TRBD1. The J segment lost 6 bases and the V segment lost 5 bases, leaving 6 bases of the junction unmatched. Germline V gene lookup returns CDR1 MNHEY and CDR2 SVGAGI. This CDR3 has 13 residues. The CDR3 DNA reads TGTGCCAGCAGTATATTCAGGGGGGCTGAAGCTTTCTTT. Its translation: CASSIFRGAEAFF.

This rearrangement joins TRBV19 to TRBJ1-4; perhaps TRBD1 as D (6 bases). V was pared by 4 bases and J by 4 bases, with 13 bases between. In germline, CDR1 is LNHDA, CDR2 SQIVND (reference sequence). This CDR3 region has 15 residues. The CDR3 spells CASSTYRVLNEKLFF. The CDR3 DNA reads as TGTGCCAGTAGTACTTACAGGGTGCTTAATGAAAAACTGTTTTTT.

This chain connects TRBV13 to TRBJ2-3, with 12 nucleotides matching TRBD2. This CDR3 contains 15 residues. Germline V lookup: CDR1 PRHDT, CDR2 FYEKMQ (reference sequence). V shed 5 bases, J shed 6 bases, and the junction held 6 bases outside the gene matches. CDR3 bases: TGTGCCAGCAGCCGACTAGCGGGAGAAGCCGATACGCAGTATTTT. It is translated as CASSRLAGEADTQYF.

The CDR3 DNA follows: TGTGCCAGCAGCTCATTACCCGGGACAGGGGGTGAAGCTTTCTTT. Amino acids: CASSSLPGTGGEAFF. The genes are TRBV7-8 and TRBJ1-1; 11 positions agree with TRBD1. V gave up 4 bases and J gave up 7 bases; unmatched junction bases: 8. The CDR3 sequence is 15 residues long. The germline V gene encodes CDR1 SGHVS and CDR2 FQNEAQ.

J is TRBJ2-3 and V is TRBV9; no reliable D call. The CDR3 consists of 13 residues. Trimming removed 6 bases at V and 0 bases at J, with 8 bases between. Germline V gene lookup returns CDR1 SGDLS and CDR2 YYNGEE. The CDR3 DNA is TGTGCCAGCACCCAGACAAGCACAGATACGCAGTATTTT. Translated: CASTQTSTDTQYF.